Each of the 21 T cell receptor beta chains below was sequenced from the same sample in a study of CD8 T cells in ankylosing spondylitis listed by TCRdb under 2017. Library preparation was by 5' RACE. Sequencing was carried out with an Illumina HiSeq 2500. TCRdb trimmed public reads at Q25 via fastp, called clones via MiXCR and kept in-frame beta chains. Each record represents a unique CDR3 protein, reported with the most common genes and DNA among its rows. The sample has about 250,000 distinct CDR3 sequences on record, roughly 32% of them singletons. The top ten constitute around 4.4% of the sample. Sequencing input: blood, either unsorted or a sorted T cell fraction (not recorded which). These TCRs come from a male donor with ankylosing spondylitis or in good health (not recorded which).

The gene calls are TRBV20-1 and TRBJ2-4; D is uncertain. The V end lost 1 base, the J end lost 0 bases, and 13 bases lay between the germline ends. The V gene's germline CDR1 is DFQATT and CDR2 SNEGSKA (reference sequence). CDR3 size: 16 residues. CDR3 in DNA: TGCAGTGCTAGAGTTGGCAGCCTACTAGCCAAAAACATTCAGTACTTC. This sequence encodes CSARVGSLLAKNIQYF.

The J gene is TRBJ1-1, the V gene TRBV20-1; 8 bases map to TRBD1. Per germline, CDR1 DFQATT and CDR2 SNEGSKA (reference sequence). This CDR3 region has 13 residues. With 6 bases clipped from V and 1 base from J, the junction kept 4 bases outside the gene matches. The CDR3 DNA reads TGCAGTGCCTCAGGGGGCGCGAACACTGAAGCTTTCTTT. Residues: CSASGGANTEAFF.

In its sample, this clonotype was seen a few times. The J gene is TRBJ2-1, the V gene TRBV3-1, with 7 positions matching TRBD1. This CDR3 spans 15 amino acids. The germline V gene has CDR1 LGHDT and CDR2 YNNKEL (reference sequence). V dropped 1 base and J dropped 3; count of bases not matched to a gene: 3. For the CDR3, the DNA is TGTGCCAGCAGCCAAGGAGGGGGCAGCTACAATGAGCAGTTCTTC. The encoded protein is CASSQGGGSYNEQFF.

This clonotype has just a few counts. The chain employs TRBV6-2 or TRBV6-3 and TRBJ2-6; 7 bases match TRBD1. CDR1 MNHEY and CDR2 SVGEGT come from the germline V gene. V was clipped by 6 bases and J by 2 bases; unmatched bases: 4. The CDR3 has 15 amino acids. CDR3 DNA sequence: TGTGCCAGCAGCCCCAGGGGGACTGGGGCCAACGTCCTGACTTTC. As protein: CASSPRGTGANVLTF.

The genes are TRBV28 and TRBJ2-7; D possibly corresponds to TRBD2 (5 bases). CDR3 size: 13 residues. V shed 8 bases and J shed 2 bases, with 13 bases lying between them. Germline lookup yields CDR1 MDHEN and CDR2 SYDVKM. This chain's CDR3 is CASQAGTTYEQYF. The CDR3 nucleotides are TGTGCCAGCCAGGCGGGTACCACCTACGAGCAGTACTTC.

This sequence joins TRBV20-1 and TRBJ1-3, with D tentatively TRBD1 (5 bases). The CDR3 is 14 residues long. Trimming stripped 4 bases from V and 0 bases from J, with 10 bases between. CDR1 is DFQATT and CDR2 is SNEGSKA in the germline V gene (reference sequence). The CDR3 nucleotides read TGCAGTGCTACCGACAGACGCTCTGGAAACACCATATATTTT. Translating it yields CSATDRRSGNTIYF.

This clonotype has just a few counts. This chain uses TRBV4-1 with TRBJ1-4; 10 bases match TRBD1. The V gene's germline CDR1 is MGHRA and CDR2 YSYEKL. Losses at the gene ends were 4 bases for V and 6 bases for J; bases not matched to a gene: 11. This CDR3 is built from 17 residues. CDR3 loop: CASSPRDRGPRDEKLFF. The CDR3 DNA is TGCGCCAGCAGCCCCCGGGACAGGGGCCCTCGGGATGAAAAACTGTTTTTT.

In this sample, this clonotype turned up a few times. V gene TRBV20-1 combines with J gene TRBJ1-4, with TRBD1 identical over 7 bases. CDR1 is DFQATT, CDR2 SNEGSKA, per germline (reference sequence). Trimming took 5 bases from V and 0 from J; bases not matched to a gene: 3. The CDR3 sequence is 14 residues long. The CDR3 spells CSAPDRATNEKLFF. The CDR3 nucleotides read TGCAGTGCTCCCGACAGGGCAACTAATGAAAAACTGTTTTTT.

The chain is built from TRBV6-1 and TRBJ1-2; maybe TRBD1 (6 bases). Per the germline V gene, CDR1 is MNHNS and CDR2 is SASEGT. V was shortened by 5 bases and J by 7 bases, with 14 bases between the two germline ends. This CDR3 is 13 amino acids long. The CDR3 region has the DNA TGTGCCAGCAGTCGGCGGGGGCGGGGTGGCTACACCTTC. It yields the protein CASSRRGRGGYTF.

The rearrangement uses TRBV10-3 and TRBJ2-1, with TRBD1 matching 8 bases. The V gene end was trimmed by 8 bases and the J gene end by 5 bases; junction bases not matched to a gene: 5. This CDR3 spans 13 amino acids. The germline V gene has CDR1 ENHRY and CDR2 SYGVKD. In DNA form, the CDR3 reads TGTGCCATCCAGGACAGGGCAAACAATGAGCAGTTCTTC. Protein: CAIQDRANNEQFF.

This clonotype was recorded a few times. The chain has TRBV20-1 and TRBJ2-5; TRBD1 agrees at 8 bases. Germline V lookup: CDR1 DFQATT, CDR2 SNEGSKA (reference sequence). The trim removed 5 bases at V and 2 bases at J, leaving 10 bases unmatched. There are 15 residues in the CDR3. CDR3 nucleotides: TGCAGTGCTCGAAGGACAGGGATGAGTCAAGAGACCCAGTACTTC. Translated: CSARRTGMSQETQYF.

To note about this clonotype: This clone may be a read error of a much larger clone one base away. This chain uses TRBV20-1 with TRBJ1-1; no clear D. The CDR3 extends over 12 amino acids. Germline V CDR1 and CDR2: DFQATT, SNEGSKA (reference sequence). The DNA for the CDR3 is TGCATTGCTAGTGGCTTGGGAGCTGAAGCTTTCTTT. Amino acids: CIASGLGAEAFF.

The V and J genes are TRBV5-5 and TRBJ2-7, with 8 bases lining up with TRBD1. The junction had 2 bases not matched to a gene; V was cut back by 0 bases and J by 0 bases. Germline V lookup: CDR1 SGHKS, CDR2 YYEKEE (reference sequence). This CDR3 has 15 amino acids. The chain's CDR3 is CASSLGGQVSYEQYF. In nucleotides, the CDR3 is TGTGCCAGCAGCTTGGGGGGACAGGTCTCCTACGAGCAGTACTTC.

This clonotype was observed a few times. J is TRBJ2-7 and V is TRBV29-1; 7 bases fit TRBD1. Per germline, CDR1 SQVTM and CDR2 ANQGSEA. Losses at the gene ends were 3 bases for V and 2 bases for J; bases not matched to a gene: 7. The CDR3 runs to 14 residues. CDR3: CSVEAGTETYEQYF. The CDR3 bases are TGCAGCGTTGAGGCCGGGACAGAGACCTACGAGCAGTACTTC.

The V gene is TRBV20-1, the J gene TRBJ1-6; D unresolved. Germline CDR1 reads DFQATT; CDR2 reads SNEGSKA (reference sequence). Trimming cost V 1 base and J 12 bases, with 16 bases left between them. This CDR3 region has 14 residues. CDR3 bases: TGCAGTGCTAGAGTTTCCGGGGAGGGTGGACCCCTCCACTTT. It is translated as CSARVSGEGGPLHF.

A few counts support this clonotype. As DNA, the CDR3 is TGTGCCAGCACCACGCGGGACTCCCATAATGAGCAGTTCTTC. It encodes CASTTRDSHNEQFF. This chain uses TRBV12-3 or TRBV12-4 with TRBJ2-1, with a weak D call TRBD2 (6 bases). CDR3 length: 14 residues. V dropped 7 bases and J dropped 7 bases, with 17 bases sitting between them.

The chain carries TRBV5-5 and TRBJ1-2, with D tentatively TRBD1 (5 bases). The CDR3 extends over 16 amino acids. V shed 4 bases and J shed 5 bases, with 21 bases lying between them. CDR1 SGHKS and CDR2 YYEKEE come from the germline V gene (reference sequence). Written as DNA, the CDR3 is TGTGCCAGCAGCCTTAGGGGCCCGTACGGACGTTATGGCTACACCTTC. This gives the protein CASSLRGPYGRYGYTF.

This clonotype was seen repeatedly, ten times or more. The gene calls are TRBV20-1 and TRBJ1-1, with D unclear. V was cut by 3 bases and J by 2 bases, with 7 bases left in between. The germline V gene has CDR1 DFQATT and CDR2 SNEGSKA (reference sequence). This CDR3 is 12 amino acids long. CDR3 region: CSARPANTEAFF. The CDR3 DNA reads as TGCAGTGCTAGGCCAGCTAACACTGAAGCTTTCTTT.

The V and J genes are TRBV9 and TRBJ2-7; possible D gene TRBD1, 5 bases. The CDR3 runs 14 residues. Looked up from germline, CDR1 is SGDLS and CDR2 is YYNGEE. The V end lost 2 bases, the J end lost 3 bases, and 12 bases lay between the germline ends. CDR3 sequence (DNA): TGTGCCAGCAGCGTCGAGACAGAGAACTACGAGCAGTACTTC. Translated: CASSVETENYEQYF.

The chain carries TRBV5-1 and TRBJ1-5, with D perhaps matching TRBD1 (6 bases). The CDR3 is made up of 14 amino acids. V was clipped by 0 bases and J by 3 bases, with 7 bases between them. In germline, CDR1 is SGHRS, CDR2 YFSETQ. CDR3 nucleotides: TGCGCCAGCAGCTTGGAGGGGGACAATCAGCCCCAGCATTTT. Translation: CASSLEGDNQPQHF.

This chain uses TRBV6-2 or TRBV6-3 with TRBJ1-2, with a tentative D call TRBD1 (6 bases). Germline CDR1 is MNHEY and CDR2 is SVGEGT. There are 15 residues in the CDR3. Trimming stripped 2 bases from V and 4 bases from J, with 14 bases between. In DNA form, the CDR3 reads TGTGCCAGCAGTTACGGTCAACAGGGCTTCTATGGCTACACCTTC. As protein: CASSYGQQGFYGYTF.